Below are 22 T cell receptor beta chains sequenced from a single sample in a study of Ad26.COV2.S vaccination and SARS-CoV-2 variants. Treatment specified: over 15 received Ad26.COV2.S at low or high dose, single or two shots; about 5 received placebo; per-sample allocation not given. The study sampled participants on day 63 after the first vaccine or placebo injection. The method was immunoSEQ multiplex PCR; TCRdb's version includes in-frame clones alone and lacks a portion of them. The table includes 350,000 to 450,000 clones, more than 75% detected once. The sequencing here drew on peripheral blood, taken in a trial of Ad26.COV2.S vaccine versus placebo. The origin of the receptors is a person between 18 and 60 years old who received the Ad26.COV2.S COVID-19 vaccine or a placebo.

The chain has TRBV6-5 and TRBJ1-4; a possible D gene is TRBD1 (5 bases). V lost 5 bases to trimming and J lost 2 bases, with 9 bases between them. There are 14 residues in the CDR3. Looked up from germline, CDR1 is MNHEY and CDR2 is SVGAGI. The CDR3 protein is CASSTGETNEKLFF. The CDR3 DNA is TGTGCCAGCAGTACAGGAGAGACTAATGAAAAACTGTTTTTT.

CDR3 sequence: CATRRGGTEAFF. Written as DNA, the CDR3 is TGTGCCACCCGCAGGGGTGGAACTGAAGCTTTCTTT. The chain joins TRBV28 to TRBJ1-1; D perhaps matches TRBD1 (6 bases). Germline-derived CDR1 and CDR2 are MDHEN and SYDVKM. Trimming removed 10 bases from V and 5 bases from J, with 14 bases in between. This CDR3 has 12 residues.

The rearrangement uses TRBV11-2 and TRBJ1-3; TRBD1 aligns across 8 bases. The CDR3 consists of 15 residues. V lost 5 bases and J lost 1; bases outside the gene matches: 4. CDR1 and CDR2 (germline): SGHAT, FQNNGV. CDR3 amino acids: CASSPGTGSGNTIYF. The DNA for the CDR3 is TGTGCCAGCAGCCCAGGGACAGGTTCTGGAAACACCATATATTTT.

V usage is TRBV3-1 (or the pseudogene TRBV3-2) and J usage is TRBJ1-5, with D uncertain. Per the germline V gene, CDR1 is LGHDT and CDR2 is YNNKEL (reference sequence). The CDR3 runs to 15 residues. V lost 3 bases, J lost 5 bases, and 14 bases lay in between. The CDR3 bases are TGTGCCAGCAGCCAGGGGAATCGAGCGTATCAGCCCCAGCATTTT. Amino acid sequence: CASSQGNRAYQPQHF.

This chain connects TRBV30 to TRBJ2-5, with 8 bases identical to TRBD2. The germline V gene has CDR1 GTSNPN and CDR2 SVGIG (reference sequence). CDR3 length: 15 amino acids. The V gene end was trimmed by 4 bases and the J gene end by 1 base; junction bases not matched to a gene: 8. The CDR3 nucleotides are TGTGCCTGGACCGCCCCCGGGACTAGCCAAGAGACCCAGTACTTC. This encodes CAWTAPGTSQETQYF.

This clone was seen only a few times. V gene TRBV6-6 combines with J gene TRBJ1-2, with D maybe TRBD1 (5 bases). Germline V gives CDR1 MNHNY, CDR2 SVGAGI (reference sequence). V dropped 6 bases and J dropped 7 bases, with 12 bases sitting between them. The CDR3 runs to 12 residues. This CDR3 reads CASRESGAGYTF. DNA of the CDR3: TGTGCCAGCAGGGAGTCTGGGGCTGGCTACACCTTC.

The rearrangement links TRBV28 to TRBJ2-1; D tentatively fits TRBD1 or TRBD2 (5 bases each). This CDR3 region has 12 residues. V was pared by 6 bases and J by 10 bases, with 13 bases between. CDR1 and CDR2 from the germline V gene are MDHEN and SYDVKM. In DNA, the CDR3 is TGTGCCAGCAGGTACAGGCGAGGGGAGCAGTTCTTC. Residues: CASRYRRGEQFF.

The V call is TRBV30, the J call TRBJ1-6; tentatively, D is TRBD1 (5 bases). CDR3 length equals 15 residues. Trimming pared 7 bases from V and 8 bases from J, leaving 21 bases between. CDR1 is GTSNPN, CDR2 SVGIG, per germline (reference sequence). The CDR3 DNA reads TGTGCCTACACGGGGGGGGATCCGGATTATTCACCCCTCCACTTT. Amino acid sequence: CAYTGGDPDYSPLHF.

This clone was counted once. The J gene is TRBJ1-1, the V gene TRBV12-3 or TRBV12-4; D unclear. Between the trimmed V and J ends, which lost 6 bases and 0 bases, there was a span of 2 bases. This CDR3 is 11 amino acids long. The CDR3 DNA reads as TGTGCCAGCAGGCTGAACACTGAAGCTTTCTTT. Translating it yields CASRLNTEAFF.

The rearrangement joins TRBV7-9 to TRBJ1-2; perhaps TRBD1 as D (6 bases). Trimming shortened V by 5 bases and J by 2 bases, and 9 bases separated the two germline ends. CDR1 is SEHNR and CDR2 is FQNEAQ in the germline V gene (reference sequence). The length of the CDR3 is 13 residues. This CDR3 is CASSEGQNYGYTF. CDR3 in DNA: TGTGCCAGCAGCGAGGGACAAAACTATGGCTACACCTTC.

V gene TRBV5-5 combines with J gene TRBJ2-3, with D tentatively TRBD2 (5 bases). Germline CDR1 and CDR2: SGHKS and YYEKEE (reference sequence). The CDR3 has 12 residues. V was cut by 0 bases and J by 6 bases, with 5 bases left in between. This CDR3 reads CASSLGGDTQYF. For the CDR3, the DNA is TGTGCCAGCAGCTTGGGAGGGGATACGCAGTATTTT.

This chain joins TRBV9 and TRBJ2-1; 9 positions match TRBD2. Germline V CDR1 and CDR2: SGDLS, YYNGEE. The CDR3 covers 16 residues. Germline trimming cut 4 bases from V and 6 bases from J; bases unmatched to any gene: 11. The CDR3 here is CASSNPRAGGLNEQFF. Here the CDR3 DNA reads TGTGCCAGCAGCAACCCGAGGGCGGGGGGGCTCAATGAGCAGTTCTTC.

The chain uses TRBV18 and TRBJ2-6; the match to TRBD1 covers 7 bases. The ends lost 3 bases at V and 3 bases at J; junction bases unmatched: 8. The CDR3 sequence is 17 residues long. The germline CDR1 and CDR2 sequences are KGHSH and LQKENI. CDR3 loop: CASSPTGLSRGANVLTF. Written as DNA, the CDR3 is TGTGCCAGCTCACCGACAGGGCTATCTCGTGGGGCCAACGTCCTGACTTTC.

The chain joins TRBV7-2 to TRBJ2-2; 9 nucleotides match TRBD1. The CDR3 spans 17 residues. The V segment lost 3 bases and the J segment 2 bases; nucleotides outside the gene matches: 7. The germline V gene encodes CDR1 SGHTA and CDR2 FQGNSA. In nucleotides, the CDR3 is TGTGCCAGCAGCTTGCAACAGGGGGCACCAAACACCGGGGAGCTGTTTTTT. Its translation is CASSLQQGAPNTGELFF. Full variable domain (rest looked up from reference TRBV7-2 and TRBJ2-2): GAGVSQSPSNKVTEKGKDVELRCDPISGHTALYWYRQSLGQGLEFLIYFQGNSAPDKSGLPSDRFSAERTGGSVSTLTIQRTQQEDSAVYLCASSLQQGAPNTGELFFGEGSRLTVL.

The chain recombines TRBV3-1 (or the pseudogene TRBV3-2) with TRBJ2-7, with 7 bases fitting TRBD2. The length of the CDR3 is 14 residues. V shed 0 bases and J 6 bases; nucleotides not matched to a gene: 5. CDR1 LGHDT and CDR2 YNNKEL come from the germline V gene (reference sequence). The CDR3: CASSQESGGGEQYF. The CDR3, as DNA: TGTGCCAGCAGCCAAGAATCTGGGGGGGGCGAGCAGTACTTC.

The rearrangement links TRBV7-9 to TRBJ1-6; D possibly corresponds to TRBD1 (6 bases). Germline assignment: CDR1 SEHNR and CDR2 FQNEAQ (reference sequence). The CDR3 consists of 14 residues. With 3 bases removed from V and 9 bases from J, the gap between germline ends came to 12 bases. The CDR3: CASSLRQAGSPLHF. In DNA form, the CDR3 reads TGTGCCAGCAGCTTGAGACAGGCGGGTTCACCCCTCCACTTT.

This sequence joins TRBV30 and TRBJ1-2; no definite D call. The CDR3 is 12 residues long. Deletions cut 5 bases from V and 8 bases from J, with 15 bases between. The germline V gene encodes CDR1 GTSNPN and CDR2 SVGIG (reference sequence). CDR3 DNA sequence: TGTGCCTGGGACCGGGATCTAGCAGGCTACACCTTC. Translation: CAWDRDLAGYTF.

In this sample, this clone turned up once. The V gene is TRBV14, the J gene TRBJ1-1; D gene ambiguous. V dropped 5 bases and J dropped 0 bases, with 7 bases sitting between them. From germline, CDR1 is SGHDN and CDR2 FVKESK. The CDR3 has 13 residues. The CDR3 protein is CASSRGVNTEAFF. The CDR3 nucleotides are TGTGCCAGCAGCAGAGGTGTGAACACTGAAGCTTTCTTT.

This CDR3 is CASSVGRDGEKLFF. CDR3 bases: TGTGCCAGCAGCGTAGGTAGGGACGGTGAAAAACTGTTTTTT. V is TRBV9 and J is TRBJ1-4; weak D call: TRBD1 (5 bases). The CDR3 sequence is 14 residues long. The germline gives CDR1 SGDLS, CDR2 YYNGEE. Trimming shortened V by 0 bases and J by 7 bases, and 10 bases separated the two germline ends.

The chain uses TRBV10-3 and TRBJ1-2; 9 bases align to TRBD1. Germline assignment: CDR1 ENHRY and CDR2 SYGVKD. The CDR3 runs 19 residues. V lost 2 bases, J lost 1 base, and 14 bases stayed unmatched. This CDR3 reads CAISEGAPWTGDFNYGYTF. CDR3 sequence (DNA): TGTGCCATCAGTGAGGGTGCCCCGTGGACAGGGGACTTTAACTATGGCTACACCTTC.

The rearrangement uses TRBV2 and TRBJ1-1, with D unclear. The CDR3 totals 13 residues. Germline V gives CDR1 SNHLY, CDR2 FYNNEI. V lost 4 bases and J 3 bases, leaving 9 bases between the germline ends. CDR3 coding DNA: TGTGCCAGCAGTGGTGATCGGGACACTGAAGCTTTCTTT. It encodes CASSGDRDTEAFF.

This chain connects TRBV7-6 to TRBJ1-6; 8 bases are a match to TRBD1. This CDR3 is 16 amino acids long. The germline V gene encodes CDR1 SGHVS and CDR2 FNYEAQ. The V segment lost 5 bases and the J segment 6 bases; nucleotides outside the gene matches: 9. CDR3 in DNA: TGTGCCAGCAGCGCGACGGACAGGGAGGTTAATTCACCCCTCCACTTT. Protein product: CASSATDREVNSPLHF.